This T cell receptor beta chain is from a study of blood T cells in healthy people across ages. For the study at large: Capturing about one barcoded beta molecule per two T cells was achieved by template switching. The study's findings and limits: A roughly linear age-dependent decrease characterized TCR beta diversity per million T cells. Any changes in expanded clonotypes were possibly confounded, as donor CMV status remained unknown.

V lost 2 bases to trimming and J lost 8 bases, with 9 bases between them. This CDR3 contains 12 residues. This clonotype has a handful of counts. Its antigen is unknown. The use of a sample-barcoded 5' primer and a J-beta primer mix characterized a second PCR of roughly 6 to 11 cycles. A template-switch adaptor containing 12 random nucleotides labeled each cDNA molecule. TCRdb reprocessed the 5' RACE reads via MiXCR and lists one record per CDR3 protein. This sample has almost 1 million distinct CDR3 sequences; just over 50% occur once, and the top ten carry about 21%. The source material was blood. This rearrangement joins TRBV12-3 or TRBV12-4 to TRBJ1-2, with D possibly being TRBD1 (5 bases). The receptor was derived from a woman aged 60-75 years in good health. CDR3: CASSLWRGGYTF. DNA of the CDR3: TGTGCCAGCAGTTTATGGAGGGGCGGCTACACCTTC.